This TCR beta chain was observed in a study of blood T cell repertoires in COVID-19. V lost 0 bases and J lost 2, with 10 bases in between. The CDR3 runs to 15 residues. Germline V gene sequence: CDR1 SNHLY, CDR2 FYNNEI. Study processing details: Estimated nucleated cell counts came from reference gene primer amplification. Data came from immunoSEQ multiplex PCR; TCRdb stores just in-frame clones and leaves some out. That table is the source of V, J and clone size, and D and trimming were worked out from the DNA. The sample shows more than 80,000 clones, over 80% of them seen only once. This chain connects TRBV2 to TRBJ1-1; a weak D match, TRBD1 (5 bases). The receptor was isolated from a woman over 75 with active or convalescent COVID-19. Source material: peripheral blood. The CDR3 nucleotides read TGTGCCAGCAGTGAAGCGCGACAGAGAAACACTGAAGCTTTCTTT. Translating gives CASSEARQRNTEAFF.